This T cell receptor beta chain was documented in a study of T cell repertoires in cytomegalovirus infection. This clonotype occurred once. In this CDR3 the conserved last residue, phenylalanine or tryptophan, is missing, so a read error is likely. TCRdb reprocessed the reads with MiXCR, giving one entry per CDR3 protein. The table lists 250,000 to 350,000 distinct CDR3 sequences, roughly 25% of them singletons, with more than 11% in the top ten. V was pared by 4 bases and J by 2 bases, with 16 bases between. There are 15 residues in the CDR3. Germline assignment: CDR1 SGDLS and CDR2 YYNGEE. The specimen was PBMCs. This receptor was taken from a human donor in good health (CMV status not recorded). Some clones in this sample may be carry-over from other donors' samples. The rearrangement links TRBV9 to TRBJ2-7; D is possibly TRBD2 (5 bases). The CDR3 DNA is TGTGCCAGCAGCCTGGGTGGAGGTTCCCCCTACGAGCAGTACCTC. Its protein is CASSLGGGSPYEQYL.